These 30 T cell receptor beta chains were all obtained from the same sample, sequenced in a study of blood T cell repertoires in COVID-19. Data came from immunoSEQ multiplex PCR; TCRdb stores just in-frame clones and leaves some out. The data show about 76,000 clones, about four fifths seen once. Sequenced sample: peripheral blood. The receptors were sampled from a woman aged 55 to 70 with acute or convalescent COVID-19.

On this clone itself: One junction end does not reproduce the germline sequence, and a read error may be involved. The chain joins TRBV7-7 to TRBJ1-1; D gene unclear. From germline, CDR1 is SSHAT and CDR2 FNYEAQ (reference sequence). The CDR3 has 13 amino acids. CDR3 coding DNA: TGTGCTAGCAGTCCCGGGAAGAACACTGAAGCTTTCTTT. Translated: CASSPGKNTEAFF.

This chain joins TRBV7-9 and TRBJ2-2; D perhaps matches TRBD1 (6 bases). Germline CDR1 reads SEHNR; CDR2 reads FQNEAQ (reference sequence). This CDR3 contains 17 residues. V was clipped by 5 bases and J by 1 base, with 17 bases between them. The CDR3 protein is CASSRRSPGQNTGELFF. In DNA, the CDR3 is TGTGCCAGCAGCCGCCGATCTCCGGGACAGAACACCGGGGAGCTGTTTTTT.

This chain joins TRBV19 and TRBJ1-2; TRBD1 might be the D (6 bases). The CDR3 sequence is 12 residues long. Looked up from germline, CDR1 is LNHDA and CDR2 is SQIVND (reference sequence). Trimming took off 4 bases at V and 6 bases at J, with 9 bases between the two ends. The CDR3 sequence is CASSTTGDGYTF. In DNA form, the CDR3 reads TGTGCCAGTAGTACGACAGGAGATGGCTACACCTTC.

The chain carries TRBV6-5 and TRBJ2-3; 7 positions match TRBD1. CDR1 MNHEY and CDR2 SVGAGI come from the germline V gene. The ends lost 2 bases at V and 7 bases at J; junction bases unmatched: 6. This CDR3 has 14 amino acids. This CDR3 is CASSYDRVGYTQYF. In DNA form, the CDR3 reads TGTGCCAGCAGTTACGACAGGGTGGGGTATACGCAGTATTTT.

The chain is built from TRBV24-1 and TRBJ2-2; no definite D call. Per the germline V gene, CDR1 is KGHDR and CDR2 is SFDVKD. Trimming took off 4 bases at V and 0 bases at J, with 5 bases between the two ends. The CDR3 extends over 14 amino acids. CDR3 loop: CATSEAANTGELFF. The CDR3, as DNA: TGTGCCACCAGTGAAGCCGCGAACACCGGGGAGCTGTTTTTT.

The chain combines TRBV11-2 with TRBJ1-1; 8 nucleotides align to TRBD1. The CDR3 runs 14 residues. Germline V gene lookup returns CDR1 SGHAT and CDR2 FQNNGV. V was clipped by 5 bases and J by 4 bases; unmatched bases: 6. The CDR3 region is CASSQGAWGTEAFF. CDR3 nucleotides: TGTGCCAGCAGCCAGGGGGCATGGGGCACTGAAGCTTTCTTT.

DNA for the CDR3: TGTGCCAGCAGCTTAGCCACAGGGGGCAACGAGCAGTACGTC. Protein sequence: CASSLATGGNEQYV. The V gene is TRBV7-8, the J gene TRBJ2-7, with 9 bases that match TRBD1. The CDR3 runs 14 residues. CDR1 and CDR2 (germline): SGHVS, FQNEAQ. With 0 bases clipped from V and 5 bases from J, the junction kept 2 bases outside the gene matches.

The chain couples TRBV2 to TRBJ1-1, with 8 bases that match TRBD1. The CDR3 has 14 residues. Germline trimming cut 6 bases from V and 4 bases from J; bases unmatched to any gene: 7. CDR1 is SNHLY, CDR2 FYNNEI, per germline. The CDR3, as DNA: TGTGCCAGCAGGGGGACAGGCTTTGTCACTGAAGCTTTCTTT. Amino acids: CASRGTGFVTEAFF.

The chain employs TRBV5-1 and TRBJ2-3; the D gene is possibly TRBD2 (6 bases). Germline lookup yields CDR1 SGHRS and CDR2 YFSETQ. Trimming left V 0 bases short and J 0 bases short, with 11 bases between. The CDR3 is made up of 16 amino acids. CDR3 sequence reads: CASSLGPSASTDTQYF. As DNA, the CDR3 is TGCGCCAGCAGCTTGGGGCCTAGCGCTAGCACAGATACGCAGTATTTT.

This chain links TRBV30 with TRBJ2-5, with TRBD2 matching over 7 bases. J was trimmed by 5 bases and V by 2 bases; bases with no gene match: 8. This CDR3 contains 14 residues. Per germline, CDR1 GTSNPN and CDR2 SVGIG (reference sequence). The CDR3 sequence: CAWSIVGGRETQYF. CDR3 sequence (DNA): TGTGCCTGGAGTATAGTGGGGGGGAGGGAGACCCAGTACTTC. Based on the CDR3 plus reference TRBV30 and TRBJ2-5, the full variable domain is SQTIHQWPATLVQPVGSPLSLECTVEGTSNPNLYWYRQAAGRGLQLLFYSVGIGQISSEVPQNLSASRPQDRQFILSSKKLLLSDSGFYLCAWSIVGGRETQYFGPGTRLLVL.

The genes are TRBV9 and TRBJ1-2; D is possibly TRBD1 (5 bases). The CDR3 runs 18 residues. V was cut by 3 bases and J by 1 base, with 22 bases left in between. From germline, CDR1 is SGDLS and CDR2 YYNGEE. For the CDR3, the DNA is TGTGCCAGCAGCGGGTCCTCCCCGGGCAGGGCTTATAACTATGGCTACACCTTC. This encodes CASSGSSPGRAYNYGYTF.

The CDR3 here is CASSKGARGNQPQHF. The CDR3 nucleotides are TGTGCCAGCAGCAAGGGGGCGCGGGGCAATCAGCCCCAGCATTTT. The genes are TRBV6-2 or TRBV6-3 and TRBJ1-5; 7 nucleotides line up with TRBD1. V trimming: 6 bases; J trimming: 2 bases; junction bases outside the gene matches: 7. Germline CDR1 is MNHEY and CDR2 is SVGEGT. There are 15 residues in the CDR3.

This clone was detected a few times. CDR3 region: CASSSQGAGNIQYF. The CDR3 region has the DNA TGTGCCAGCAGCTCCCAGGGGGCCGGAAACATTCAGTACTTC. The chain carries TRBV7-2 and TRBJ2-4, with 8 bases aligning to TRBD1. V trimming: 4 bases; J trimming: 6 bases; junction bases outside the gene matches: 5. CDR1 and CDR2 (germline): SGHTA, FQGNSA. The CDR3 runs to 14 residues. Full variable domain (rest looked up from reference TRBV7-2 and TRBJ2-4): GAGVSQSPSNKVTEKGKDVELRCDPISGHTALYWYRQSLGQGLEFLIYFQGNSAPDKSGLPSDRFSAERTGGSVSTLTIQRTQQEDSAVYLCASSSQGAGNIQYFGAGTRLSVL.

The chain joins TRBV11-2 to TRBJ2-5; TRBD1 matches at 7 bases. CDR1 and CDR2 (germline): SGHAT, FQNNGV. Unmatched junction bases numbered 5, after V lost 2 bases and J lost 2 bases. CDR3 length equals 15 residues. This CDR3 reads CASSLTGQTQETQYF. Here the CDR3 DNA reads TGTGCCAGCAGCTTAACGGGACAGACACAAGAGACCCAGTACTTC.

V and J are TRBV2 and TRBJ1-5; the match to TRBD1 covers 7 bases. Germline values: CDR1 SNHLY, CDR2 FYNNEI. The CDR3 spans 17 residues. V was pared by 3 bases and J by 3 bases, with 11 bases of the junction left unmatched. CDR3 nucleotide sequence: TGTGCCAGCAGTGAGACGACGACAGGGCGCATCAATCAGCCCCAGCATTTT. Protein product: CASSETTTGRINQPQHF.

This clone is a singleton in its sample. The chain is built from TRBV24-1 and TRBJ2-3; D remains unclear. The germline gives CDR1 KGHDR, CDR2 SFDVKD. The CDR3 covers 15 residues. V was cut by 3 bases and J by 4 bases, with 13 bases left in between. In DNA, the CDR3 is TGTGCCACCAGTGATAATACAGTGAGAGCAGATACGCAGTATTTT. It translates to CATSDNTVRADTQYF.

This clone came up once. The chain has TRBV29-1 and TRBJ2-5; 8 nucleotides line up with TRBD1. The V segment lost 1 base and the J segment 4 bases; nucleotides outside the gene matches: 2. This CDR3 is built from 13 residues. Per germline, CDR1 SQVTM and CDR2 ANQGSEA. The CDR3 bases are TGCAGCGTTGAAGTACAGGGGGGAGAGACCCAGTACTTC. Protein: CSVEVQGGETQYF.

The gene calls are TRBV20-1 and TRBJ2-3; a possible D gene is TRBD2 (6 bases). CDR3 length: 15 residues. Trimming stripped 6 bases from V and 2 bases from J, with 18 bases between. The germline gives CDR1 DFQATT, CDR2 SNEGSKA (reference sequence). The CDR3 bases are TGCAGTGCCAGTAAGGCGGGGTTCGACACAGATACGCAGTATTTT. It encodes CSASKAGFDTDTQYF.

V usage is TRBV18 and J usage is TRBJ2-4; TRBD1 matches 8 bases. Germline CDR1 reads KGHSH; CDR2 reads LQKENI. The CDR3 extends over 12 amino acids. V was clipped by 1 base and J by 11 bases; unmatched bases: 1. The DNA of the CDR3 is TGTGCCAGCTCACCACAACAGGGGGTTCAGTACTTC. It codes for CASSPQQGVQYF.

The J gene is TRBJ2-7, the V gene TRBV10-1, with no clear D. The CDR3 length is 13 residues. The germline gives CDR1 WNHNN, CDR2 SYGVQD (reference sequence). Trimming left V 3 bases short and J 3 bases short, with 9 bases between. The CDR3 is CASSDIPYYEQYF. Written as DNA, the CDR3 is TGCGCCAGCAGTGATATCCCGTACTACGAGCAGTACTTC.

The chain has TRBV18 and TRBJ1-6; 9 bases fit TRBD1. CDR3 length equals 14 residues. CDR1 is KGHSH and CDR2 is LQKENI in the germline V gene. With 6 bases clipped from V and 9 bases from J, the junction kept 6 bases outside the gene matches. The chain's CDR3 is CASSQDRGLSPLHF. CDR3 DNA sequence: TGTGCCAGCTCTCAGGACAGGGGACTTTCACCCCTCCACTTT.

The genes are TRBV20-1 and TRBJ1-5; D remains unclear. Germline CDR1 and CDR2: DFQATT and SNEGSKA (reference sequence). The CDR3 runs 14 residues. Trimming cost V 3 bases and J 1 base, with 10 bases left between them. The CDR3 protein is CSASNRNSNQPQHF. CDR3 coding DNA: TGCAGTGCTAGTAACAGAAACAGCAATCAGCCCCAGCATTTT.

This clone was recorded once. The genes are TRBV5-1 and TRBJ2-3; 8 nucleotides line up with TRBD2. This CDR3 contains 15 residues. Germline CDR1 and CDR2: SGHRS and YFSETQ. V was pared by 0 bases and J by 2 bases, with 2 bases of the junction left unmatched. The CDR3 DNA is TGCGCCAGCAGCTTGGCGCGGGGGGACACAGATACGCAGTATTTT. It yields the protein CASSLARGDTDTQYF.

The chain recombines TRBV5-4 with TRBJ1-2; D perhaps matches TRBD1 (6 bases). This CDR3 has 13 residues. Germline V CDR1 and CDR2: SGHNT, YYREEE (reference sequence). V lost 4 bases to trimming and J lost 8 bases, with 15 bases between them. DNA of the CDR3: TGTGCCAGCAGCCCGGACAGTTCTCGAGGCTACACCTTC. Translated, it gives CASSPDSSRGYTF. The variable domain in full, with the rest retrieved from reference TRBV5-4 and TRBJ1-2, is ETGVTQSPTHLIKTRGQQVTLRCSSQSGHNTVSWYQQALGQGPQFIFQYYREEENGRGNFPPRFSGLQFPNYSSELNVNALELDDSALYLCASSPDSSRGYTFGSGTRLTVV.

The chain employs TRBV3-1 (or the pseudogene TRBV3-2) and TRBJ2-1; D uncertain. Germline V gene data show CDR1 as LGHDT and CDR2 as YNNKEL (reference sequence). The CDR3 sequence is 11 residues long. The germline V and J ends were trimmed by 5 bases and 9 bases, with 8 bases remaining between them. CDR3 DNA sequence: TGTGCCAGCAGCTGGGCTGGTGAGCAGTTCTTC. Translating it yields CASSWAGEQFF.

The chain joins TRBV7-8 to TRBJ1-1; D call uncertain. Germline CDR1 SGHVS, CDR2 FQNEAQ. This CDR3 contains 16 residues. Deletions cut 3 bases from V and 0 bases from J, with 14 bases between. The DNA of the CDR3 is TGTGCCAGCAGCTTGTATTCCAGGCTGTTGAACACTGAAGCTTTCTTT. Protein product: CASSLYSRLLNTEAFF.

The CDR3 region is CASSLEEGLETQYF. CDR3 coding DNA: TGCGCCAGCAGCTTGGAGGAGGGTTTGGAGACCCAGTACTTC. This chain connects TRBV5-1 to TRBJ2-5; possible D gene TRBD2, 6 bases. The CDR3 consists of 14 residues. CDR1 is SGHRS and CDR2 is YFSETQ in the germline V gene. Trimming took 0 bases from V and 5 from J, leaving 11 bases between them.

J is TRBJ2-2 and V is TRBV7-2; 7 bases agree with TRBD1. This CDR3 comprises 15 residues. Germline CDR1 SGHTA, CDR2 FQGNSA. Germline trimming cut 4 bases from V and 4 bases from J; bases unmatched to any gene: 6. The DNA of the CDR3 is TGTGCCAGCAGCTACGGGACAGTCTCCACCGGGGAGCTGTTTTTT. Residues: CASSYGTVSTGELFF.

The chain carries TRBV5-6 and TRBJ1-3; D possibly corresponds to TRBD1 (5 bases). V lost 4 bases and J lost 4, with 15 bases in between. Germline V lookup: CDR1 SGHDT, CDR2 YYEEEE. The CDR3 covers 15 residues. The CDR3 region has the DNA TGTGCCAGCAGCACTGTTGGGGCGGCGGGAAACACCATATATTTT. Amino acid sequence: CASSTVGAAGNTIYF.

In DNA, the CDR3 is TGTGCCAGCAGCTTAGCGGGACTGCGGGGGATACCCTACAATGAGCAGTTCTTC. As protein: CASSLAGLRGIPYNEQFF. J is TRBJ2-1 and V is TRBV11-1; 7 bases are shared with TRBD2. This CDR3 contains 18 residues. The germline V gene encodes CDR1 SGHAT and CDR2 FQDESV (reference sequence). Trimming took 0 bases from V and 2 from J; bases not matched to a gene: 10.